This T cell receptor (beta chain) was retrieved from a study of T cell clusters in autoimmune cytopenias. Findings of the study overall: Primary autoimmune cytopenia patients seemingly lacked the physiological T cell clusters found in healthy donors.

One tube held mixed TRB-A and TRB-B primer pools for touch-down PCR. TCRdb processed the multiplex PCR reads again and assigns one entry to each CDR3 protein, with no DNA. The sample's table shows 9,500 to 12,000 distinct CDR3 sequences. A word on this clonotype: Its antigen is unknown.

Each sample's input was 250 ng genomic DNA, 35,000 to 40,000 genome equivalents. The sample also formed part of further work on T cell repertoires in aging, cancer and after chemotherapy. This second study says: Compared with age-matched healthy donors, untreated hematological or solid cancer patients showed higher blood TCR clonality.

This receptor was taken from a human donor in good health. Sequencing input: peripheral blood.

The CDR3 loop reads CASSVLGNRMETQYF. This sequence joins TRBV6-2 or TRBV6-3 and TRBJ2-5. Germline lookup yields CDR1 MNHEY and CDR2 SVGEGT. This CDR3 is 15 amino acids long.